This is a list of T cell receptor beta chains from one sample in a study of T cells after yellow fever vaccination. Each CDR3 protein gets one entry after TCRdb re-called the 5' RACE reads with MiXCR. This table holds fewer than 450,000 distinct CDR3 sequences, less than 9.5% found once. The material sequenced was PBMCs, taken approximately 47 days after the first yellow fever vaccination. All receptors come from a man aged 18-30 years who received the YFV17D yellow fever vaccine. The CDR3 runs from the conserved cysteine through the conserved F or W. The D gene is left open where the match is weak. Size is omitted from some rows. Given values are once, few, many or a class for expanded clones.

clone_size j_call v_call d_call cdr3_nt cdr3_aa
few TRBJ1-2 TRBV27 TRBD1 TGTGCCAGCAGTTCCTCGACAGGGGGCGACTATGGCTACACCTTC CASSSSTGGDYGYTF
many TRBJ2-2 TRBV12-3/TRBV12-4 . TGTGCCAGCACCCGGGACATTATCACCGGGGAGCTGTTTTTT CASTRDIITGELFF
. TRBJ2-5 TRBV12-3/TRBV12-4 . TGTGCCAGCAGTTTATGGAGCGGTGGTGAGACCCAGTACTTC CASSLWSGGETQYF
few TRBJ1-2 TRBV12-3/TRBV12-4 . TGTGCCAGCAGTTTAGGGACCTCCTGGACCTTC CASSLGTSWTF
. TRBJ1-2 TRBV5-1 . TGCGCCAGCAGCTTGGCGGCCGATTCGAACTATGGCTACACCTTC CASSLAADSNYGYTF
. TRBJ2-3 TRBV19 TRBD1 TGTGCCAGTAGTGCGCGACAGGGGCACACAGATACGCAGTATTTT CASSARQGHTDTQYF
. TRBJ2-1 TRBV27 TRBD2 TGTGCCAGCTTCTCGGGTCCTCTCTCGAGCGGGGAGTCCTACAATGAGCAGTTCTTC CASFSGPLSSGESYNEQFF
few TRBJ1-2 TRBV9 . TGTGCCAGCAGCCAGGGCTACACCTTC CASSQGYTF
. TRBJ1-5 TRBV2 . TGTGCCAGCAGTGAGGGGGCCTATCAGCCCCAGCATTTT CASSEGAYQPQHF
few TRBJ2-5 TRBV6-2/TRBV6-3 . TGTGCCAGCAGTTACTCAGTCCCGGGTGTCCAAGAGACCCAGTACTTC CASSYSVPGVQETQYF
. TRBJ2-1 TRBV26 . TGTGCCAGCAGCTCTCGGCCCGGGGGCACGTTTTCCTACAATGAGCAGTTCTTC CASSSRPGGTFSYNEQFF